A selection of T cell receptor beta chains follows, all from one sample in a study of Graves' ophthalmopathy and Graves' hyperthyroidism. TCRdb re-called the multiplex PCR reads through MiXCR, storing one row per CDR3 protein. The sample consists of 680,000 or so distinct CDR3 sequences, 20% to 25% of them appearing once. Sequenced material: peripheral blood. These receptors came from a woman aged 18-35 years with stable Graves' hyperthyroidism. Some clones in this sample may be carry-over from other donors' samples. Each CDR3 is given with its conserved first and last residue. The D gene is left open where the match is weak. The size field is filled for only some rows; it gives once, few, many or a size class.

j_call clone_size d_call v_call cdr3_nt cdr3_aa
TRBJ1-1 NA NA TRBV12-3/TRBV12-4 TGTGCCAGCAGCGTACCGCCTCTGGTGATGAACACTGAAGCTTTCTTT CASSVPPLVMNTEAFF
TRBJ1-5 many NA TRBV9 TGTGCCAGCAGCCCGACCGGGACAAATAGCAATCAGCCCCAGCATTTT CASSPTGTNSNQPQHF
TRBJ2-7 few NA TRBV6-5 TGTGCCAGCAGTTATACAGGGCCAATCTCCTACGAGCAGTACTTC CASSYTGPISYEQYF
TRBJ1-2 NA NA TRBV30 TGTGCCTGGAGTGCCAAACAGGGTTATGGCTACACCTTC CAWSAKQGYGYTF
TRBJ1-1 many NA TRBV30 TGTGCCTGGAGTGGGGCACGCGACACTGAAGCTTTCTTT CAWSGARDTEAFF
TRBJ1-6 few NA TRBV6-5 TGTGCCAGCAGTTACTCACAGGGCTCCTATAATTCACCCCTCCACTTT CASSYSQGSYNSPLHF
TRBJ1-2 many NA TRBV6-5 TGTGCCAGCAAAGGACAGACCTATGGCTACACCTTC CASKGQTYGYTF
TRBJ2-2 many NA TRBV7-3 TGTGCCAGCAGCCCCCAAGTGGGCGGCACCGGGGAGCTGTTTTTT CASSPQVGGTGELFF
TRBJ2-4 many NA TRBV6-1 TGTGCCAGCAGTGGAGGACAGCTGTATGCCAAAAACATTAAGTACTTC CASSGGQLYAKNIKYF
TRBJ1-3 few TRBD1 TRBV4-2 TGTGCCAGCAGCGAACACCCTGGACAGGGGATCTTTGGAAACACCATATATTTT CASSEHPGQGIFGNTIYF
TRBJ2-7 once NA TRBV12-3/TRBV12-4 TGTGCCAGCAGCCCTCTGTTCACTGGACAGTCCTACGAGCAGTACTTC CASSPLFTGQSYEQYF
TRBJ2-5 NA NA TRBV7-9 TGTGCCAGCGTTCTAGGTAGTTGGCAAGAGACCAAGTACTTC CASVLGSWQETKYF
TRBJ2-7 NA TRBD1 TRBV29-1 TGCAGCGGGACAGGGGAGGGGGGCGAGCAGTACTTC CSGTGEGGEQYF
TRBJ2-7 many TRBD1 TRBV5-1 TGCGCCAGCAGCTTCACCGGGACAGGGCACGACCTACGCTACGAGCAGTACTTC CASSFTGTGHDLRYEQYF
TRBJ1-5 NA TRBD1 TRBV30 TGTGCCTGGAGTAATCGGACAGGGGGCATAGAGCCCCAGCATTTT CAWSNRTGGIEPQHF
TRBJ2-6 few NA TRBV12-3/TRBV12-4 TGTGCCAGCAGTGAATCGGACAGCGTCGTAACTGGGGCCAACGTCCTGACTTTC CASSESDSVVTGANVLTF
TRBJ1-5 many NA TRBV2 TGTGCCAGCCGACAGCGGACAGACTATAGCAATCAGCCCCAGCATTTT CASRQRTDYSNQPQHF
TRBJ2-5 NA TRBD2 TRBV6-2/TRBV6-3 TGTGCCAGCAGTTACGGAGCGGGGGCGGACCAAGAGACCCAGTACTTC CASSYGAGADQETQYF
TRBJ1-1 many TRBD1 TRBV12-3/TRBV12-4 TGTGCCAGCAGACCATACAGGGGGGCTGAAGCTTTCTTT CASRPYRGAEAFF
TRBJ2-7 many NA TRBV29-1 TGCAGCGCCGCAGGAACAGGACGGTACGAGCAGTACTTC CSAAGTGRYEQYF
TRBJ1-1 many NA TRBV12-3/TRBV12-4 TGTGCCAGCAGTTCAGGCAGGTCGGCGGGGGGCACTGAAGCTTTCTTT CASSSGRSAGGTEAFF
TRBJ2-5 NA NA TRBV2 TGTGCCAGCAGTGGGGGGACCAAAGAGACCCAGTACTTC CASSGGTKETQYF
TRBJ2-7 many TRBD2 TRBV7-2 TGTGCCAGCAGCTCGTCCGCGGGGGGGCCCTACGAGCAGTACTTC CASSSSAGGPYEQYF
TRBJ2-5 NA TRBD2 TRBV24-1 TGTGCCACCAGTGAACTTCTAGCGGGAGAGACCCAGTACTTC CATSELLAGETQYF
TRBJ2-5 many NA TRBV28 TGTGCCAGCTCTGGGGGCGGGAGTGGCCAAGAGACCCAGTACTTC CASSGGGSGQETQYF
TRBJ2-7 many TRBD1 TRBV27 TGTGCCAGCAGTCCGACAGGGGTCTCCTACGAGCAGTACTTC CASSPTGVSYEQYF
TRBJ1-5 many NA TRBV19 TGTGCCAGTAGCCACGACCGCAATCAGCCCCAGCATTTT CASSHDRNQPQHF
TRBJ2-7 many TRBD1 TRBV6-5 TGTGCCAGCAGTTATAACCGGGACAGTTCCTACGAGCAGTACTTC CASSYNRDSSYEQYF
TRBJ2-7 many NA TRBV20-1 TGCAGTGCTAGTTCGACCTTCTACGAGCAGTACTTC CSASSTFYEQYF
TRBJ1-6 NA TRBD1 TRBV12-3/TRBV12-4 TGTGCCAGCAGTACCCGGGACAGGGGGTATAATTCACCCCTCCACTTT CASSTRDRGYNSPLHF
TRBJ1-1 many NA TRBV12-5 TGTGCTAGTGGTTTGGCAGTTCAAGGAGGTGTTGCTTTCTTT CASGLAVQGGVAFF
TRBJ2-7 many TRBD1 TRBV29-1 TGCAGCGTTGATTGGGGCAGGGGGCAGGGCGAGCAGTACTTC CSVDWGRGQGEQYF
TRBJ1-1 NA NA TRBV11-3 TGTGCCAGCAGCTCCCGCCCGAACACTGAAGCTTGCTTT CASSSRPNTEACF
TRBJ2-5 few TRBD1 TRBV6-1 TGTGCCAGCAGTGCGGACAGGGGGGAGGTGGAGACCCAGTACTTC CASSADRGEVETQYF
TRBJ2-7 many TRBD1 TRBV6-2/TRBV6-3 TGTGCCAGCAGCTGGTTGACAGGGGCGCGCGAGCAGTACTTC CASSWLTGAREQYF
TRBJ2-4 many NA TRBV20-1 TGCAGTGCGGGAGGCAAAAACATTCAGTACTTC CSAGGKNIQYF
TRBJ1-1 once NA TRBV28 TGTGCCAGCAGTCCCAACCACCCTGAAGCTTTCTTT CASSPNHPEAFF
TRBJ1-1 many NA TRBV20-1 TGCAGTATCTTGGGGGAGAACACTGAAGCTTTCTTT CSILGENTEAFF
TRBJ2-5 NA TRBD1 TRBV5-1 TGCGCCAGCAGCCCATCACCAACAGGGGGCATGGGAGAGACCCAGTACTTC CASSPSPTGGMGETQYF
TRBJ1-5 many NA TRBV19 TGTGCCAGTAGTATGGGCGTGAGAGGTTATAGCAATCAGCCCCAGCATTTT CASSMGVRGYSNQPQHF
TRBJ1-2 few TRBD1 TRBV12-3/TRBV12-4 TGTGCCAGCAGTTTTTGGGGGGACAGTGTTAACTATGGCTACACCTTC CASSFWGDSVNYGYTF
TRBJ2-4 few TRBD1 TRBV7-8 TGTGCCAGCAGCGGAAAGACAGGGGTAGCCAAAAACATTCAGTACTTC CASSGKTGVAKNIQYF
TRBJ2-7 many TRBD1 TRBV5-1 TGCGCCAGCAGCATGACAGGGATGCAGAGGGCCGAGCAGTACTTC CASSMTGMQRAEQYF
TRBJ1-2 many TRBD1 TRBV5-1 TGCGCCAGCTCATTCAGGGGGCCAGGCTATGGCTACACCTTC CASSFRGPGYGYTF
TRBJ2-7 many NA TRBV10-3 TGTGCCACTGGGACGGATACCTACGAGCAGTACTTC CATGTDTYEQYF
TRBJ2-7 many NA TRBV7-6 TGTGCCAGCAGCCCACGCACATCTGGGACACCCTCCCAGCAGTACTTC CASSPRTSGTPSQQYF
TRBJ2-7 many TRBD2 TRBV5-4 TGTGCCAGCAGCTTGGCTAGCGGGAGCACGTACGAGCAGTACTTC CASSLASGSTYEQYF
TRBJ2-7 NA NA TRBV6-1 TGTGCCAGCAGTGCTAATTCTCAGGGCTCCTACGAGCAGTACTTC CASSANSQGSYEQYF
TRBJ1-1 many TRBD1 TRBV29-1 TGCAGCGTCGATGCCGGGACAGGGGGCACTGAAGCTTTCTTT CSVDAGTGGTEAFF
TRBJ1-5 many TRBD1 TRBV19 TGTGCCAGTACCTGGGACAGGGGGCAGCCCCAGCATTTT CASTWDRGQPQHF
TRBJ2-7 few TRBD1 TRBV28 TGTGCCAGCCCACCTTCGGTTTGGGACAGGGACAACGAGCAGTACTTC CASPPSVWDRDNEQYF
TRBJ1-1 many NA TRBV6-5 TGTGCCAGCAGTTTCGTATGGACTGAAGCTTTCTTT CASSFVWTEAFF
TRBJ1-2 many NA TRBV6-1 TGTGCCAGCAGTGAATGGGGGGGAGGAGTGGACTATGGCTACACCTTC CASSEWGGGVDYGYTF